This is a list of T cell receptor beta chains from one sample in a study of shared clonotypes between healthy human individuals. Measured with immunoSEQ multiplex PCR; TCRdb has only the in-frame clones, and not every one. The sample lists around 2,000,000 clones, roughly 94% occurring once. The sequenced material came from naive CD4+ T cells sorted from blood. These receptors were collected from a man aged 18 to 29 in good health. Both conserved end residues are part of each CDR3. Fields, in order: clone size, D gene, J gene, V gene, CDR3 DNA, CDR3 protein. A D gene is named only where the DNA matches it firmly. Part of the rows lack a size; the others show once, few, many or a class for expanded clones.

>NA|NA|TRBJ1-1|TRBV29-1
TGCAGCGTTGAGCACAGGCTGAACACTGAAGCTTTCTTT
CSVEHRLNTEAFF
>NA|NA|TRBJ2-5|TRBV18
TGTGCCAGCTCTCGCGACCCCGGACTCGCGAGGGAGACCCAGTACTTC
CASSRDPGLARETQYF
>NA|NA|TRBJ1-4|TRBV5-1
TGCGCCAGCAGCTCGGCGGAGAATAGTAATGAAAAACTGTTTTTT
CASSSAENSNEKLFF
>NA|TRBD1|TRBJ1-1|TRBV2
TGTGCCAGCAGCAGACAGGGGGTAAAAGGCACTGAAGCTTTCTTT
CASSRQGVKGTEAFF
>NA|NA|TRBJ2-5|TRBV7-2
TGTGCCAGCAGCGGAAAGGAGACCCAGTACTTC
CASSGKETQYF
>NA|TRBD1|TRBJ2-5|TRBV9
TGTGCCAGCAGCGTAGTACAGGGGGCAGGAGAGACCCAGTACTTC
CASSVVQGAGETQYF
>NA|NA|TRBJ2-7|TRBV9
TGTGCCAGCAGCGTAGTAGGGGAACCCTACGAGCAGTACTTC
CASSVVGEPYEQYF
>once|NA|TRBJ2-2|TRBV11-2
TGTGCCAGCAGCTTAGTGGCGGGGGCAGCGAACACCGGGGAGCTGTTTTTT
CASSLVAGAANTGELFF
>NA|NA|TRBJ2-1|TRBV5-1
TGCGCCAGCAGCCAGGCCCCGGCAGGGTATGAGCAGTTCTTC
CASSQAPAGYEQFF
>once|NA|TRBJ2-7|TRBV18
TGTGCCAGCTCTAACGGACGTAATTCCTACGAGCAGTACTTC
CASSNGRNSYEQYF